These T cell receptor beta chains were read from a single sample in a study of T cell changes during pregnancy in multiple sclerosis. TCRdb keeps only in-frame clones here, not all; method: immunoSEQ multiplex PCR. Of tens of thousands of clones detected, 94% appear once; the ten largest clones hold about 0.5%. This material consisted of peripheral blood, taken in the third trimester of pregnancy. These receptors all come from a female donor with multiple sclerosis, enrolled in a pregnancy study. CDR3s include the opening cysteine and the closing phenylalanine or tryptophan. A D gene is named only where the DNA matches it firmly. A row's size may be missing; if present it is once, few, many or a size class.

abundance | d_gene | j_gene | v_gene | CDR3aa | CDR3nt
NA | NA | TRBJ2-5 | TRBV11-3 | CASSFQAGGVETQYF | TGTGCCAGCAGCTTTCAGGCTGGGGGCGTGGAGACCCAGTACTTC
NA | NA | TRBJ2-7 | TRBV7-2 | CASSPGGSYEQYF | TGTGCCAGCAGCCCGGGTGGCTCCTACGAGCAGTACTTC
NA | TRBD1 | TRBJ1-2 | TRBV7-2 | CASSYRTGSNYGYTF | TGTGCCAGCAGCTACAGGACAGGGTCTAACTATGGCTACACCTTC
NA | TRBD1 | TRBJ1-5 | TRBV2 | CASSVEGAGQPQHF | TGTGCCAGCAGTGTGGAGGGGGCAGGGCAGCCCCAGCATTTT
few | TRBD1 | TRBJ1-1 | TRBV5-1 | CASSPPGQGPAFF | TGCGCCAGCAGCCCACCGGGACAGGGCCCTGCTTTCTTT
NA | NA | TRBJ1-2 | TRBV27 | CASSGQPPPYGYTF | TGTGCCAGCAGTGGACAGCCTCCCCCTTATGGCTACACCTTC
few | NA | TRBJ2-3 | TRBV6-4 | CASSDGDTDTQYF | TGTGCCAGCAGTGACGGAGACACAGATACGCAGTATTTT
NA | NA | TRBJ2-1 | TRBV27 | CASSFILSSYNEQFF | TGTGCCAGCAGTTTCATCCTGAGCTCCTACAATGAGCAGTTCTTC
NA | NA | TRBJ1-4 | TRBV7-9 | CASSRVSNEKLFF | TGTGCCAGCAGCCGGGTTTCGAATGAAAAACTGTTTTTT
NA | NA | TRBJ2-7 | TRBV18 | CASSSEPGFLGEQYF | TGTGCCAGCTCGAGCGAACCCGGGTTCCTGGGCGAGCAGTACTTC
NA | NA | TRBJ1-1 | TRBV10-3 | CAISESTGTGNTEAFF | TGTGCCATCAGTGAGTCAACAGGGACGGGGAACACTGAAGCTTTCTTT
NA | NA | TRBJ2-1 | TRBV7-2 | CASSLEASEFYNEQFF | TGTGCCAGCAGCTTAGAGGCCAGCGAGTTTTACAATGAGCAGTTCTTC
NA | TRBD2 | TRBJ2-1 | TRBV27 | CASSQAGVLYNEQFF | TGTGCCAGCAGCCAAGCGGGGGTGCTCTACAATGAGCAGTTCTTC
NA | NA | TRBJ1-1 | TRBV6-6 | CASRPGAIVEAFF | TGTGCCAGCAGGCCCGGAGCTATAGTTGAAGCTTTCTTT
NA | NA | TRBJ1-5 | TRBV7-2 | CASSLDGGVNQPQHF | TGTGCCAGCAGCTTAGACGGCGGGGTAAATCAGCCCCAGCATTTT
NA | NA | TRBJ1-6 | TRBV7-9 | CASSSVGGGSSPLHF | TGTGCCAGCAGCTCCGTGGGAGGAGGGTCTTCACCCCTCCACTTT
NA | NA | TRBJ2-2 | TRBV5-4 | CASLGPYTGELFF | TGTGCCAGCTTGGGGCCGTACACCGGGGAGCTGTTTTTT
NA | NA | TRBJ1-5 | TRBV7-9 | CASSLAGGGSQPQHF | TGTGCCAGCAGCTTAGCGGGGGGGGGCAGTCAGCCCCAGCATTTT
NA | TRBD1 | TRBJ2-5 | TRBV7-6 | CASSLAAGGGETQYF | TGTGCCAGCAGCTTAGCCGCAGGGGGCGGGGAGACCCAGTACTTC
NA | TRBD1 | TRBJ1-2 | TRBV4-2 | CASSQEAQDRAGYTF | TGTGCCAGCAGCCAAGAGGCCCAGGACAGGGCTGGCTACACCTTC
NA | NA | TRBJ2-7 | TRBV4-3 | CASRGGLGAFYEQYF | TGCGCCAGCAGAGGTGGTTTGGGGGCGTTCTACGAGCAGTACTTC
NA | NA | TRBJ1-3 | TRBV25-1 | CASSEWKLGGNTIYF | TGTGCCAGCAGTGAATGGAAACTGGGCGGAAACACCATATATTTT
NA | NA | TRBJ2-2 | TRBV11-2 | CASREDVGKIGELFF | TGTGCCAGCAGGGAAGATGTGGGCAAGATCGGGGAGCTGTTTTTT
few | NA | TRBJ1-1 | TRBV7-9 | CASSLLALNTEAFF | TGTGCCAGCAGCTTATTGGCCTTGAACACTGAAGCTTTCTTT
NA | NA | TRBJ1-1 | TRBV19 | CASSIDRFNTEAFF | TGTGCCAGTAGTATCGACAGATTCAACACTGAAGCTTTCTTT
NA | NA | TRBJ2-5 | TRBV2 | CASSGDSSSRETQYF | TGTGCCAGCAGTGGGGACTCTAGCAGCCGAGAGACCCAGTACTTC
NA | NA | TRBJ1-6 | TRBV27 | CASCPTFGVVHYNSPLHF | TGTGCCAGCTGCCCTACATTCGGGGTAGTCCACTATAATTCACCCCTCCACTTT
NA | TRBD2 | TRBJ2-3 | TRBV9 | CASSPPSGAHTDTQYF | TGTGCCAGCAGCCCTCCCAGCGGGGCGCACACAGATACGCAGTATTTT
NA | NA | TRBJ2-5 | TRBV2 | CASTQGETQYF | TGTGCCAGCACTCAGGGGGAGACCCAGTACTTC
NA | NA | TRBJ1-1 | TRBV11-3 | CASSLGGDTEAFF | TGTGCCAGCAGCTTAGGCGGCGACACTGAAGCTTTCTTT
NA | NA | TRBJ2-3 | TRBV4-3 | CASSRGEWRTDTQYF | TGCGCCAGCAGCCGAGGCGAGTGGCGCACAGATACGCAGTATTTT
NA | NA | TRBJ2-5 | TRBV9 | CASRSRSETQYF | TGTGCCAGCAGGTCTAGATCCGAAACCCAGTACTTC
NA | TRBD2 | TRBJ2-3 | TRBV4-3 | CASSPRLAAFTDTQYF | TGCGCCAGCAGCCCCAGACTAGCGGCCTTCACAGATACGCAGTATTTT